A selection of T cell receptor beta chains follows, all from one sample in a study of blood T cell repertoires in COVID-19. Produced via immunoSEQ multiplex PCR; TCRdb's table is partial and in-frame only. The sample records more than 250,000 clones, more than 75% being singletons. Sequencing was performed on peripheral blood. Receptors originate from a woman aged 25 to 45 who had recovered from COVID-19. CDR3s include the opening cysteine and the closing phenylalanine or tryptophan. D genes are given only for firm matches. A clone size is listed for some rows: how often the clone was seen (once, few, many), or a class if it is expanded.

. | TRBJ2-7 | 16 | TRBV28 | TRBD1 | TGTGCCAGCAGTTTTCGACGGGACAGGGTAACCTACGAGCAGTACTTC | CASSFRRDRVTYEQYF
. | TRBJ2-1 | 11 | TRBV12-3/TRBV12-4 | . | TGTGCCAGCAGCCTTGGCGGTGAGCAGTTCTTC | CASSLGGEQFF
. | TRBJ1-5 | 16 | TRBV4-2 | TRBD1 | TGTGCCAGCAGCCAAGAAGGGACAGCGTGGAATCAGCCCCAGCATTTT | CASSQEGTAWNQPQHF
. | TRBJ2-2 | 16 | TRBV7-2 | . | TGTGCCAGCAGCTTCGCCGGAAGCGCGAACACCGGGGAGCTGTTTTTT | CASSFAGSANTGELFF
. | TRBJ2-7 | 17 | TRBV5-6 | TRBD1 | TGTGCCAGCAGCACCGGGACAGGGGGCAAGGGCGCCTACGAGCAGTACTTC | CASSTGTGGKGAYEQYF
once | TRBJ2-1 | 16 | TRBV27 | TRBD2 | TGTGCCAGCAGTATCCTAGCGGGAGGTCCCTACAATGAGCAGTTCTTC | CASSILAGGPYNEQFF
. | TRBJ1-4 | 14 | TRBV9 | . | TGTGCCAGCAGCGTGGGCAGTCAGGCTGAAAAACTGTTTTTT | CASSVGSQAEKLFF
. | TRBJ2-7 | 10 | TRBV20-1 | TRBD1 | TGCAATCCGACAGGGGCCGAGCAGTACTTC | CNPTGAEQYF
. | TRBJ2-7 | 15 | TRBV27 | TRBD1 | TGTGCCAGCAGTTTAGACACAGGGGGCAATGGCGAGCAGTACTTC | CASSLDTGGNGEQYF
. | TRBJ2-1 | 15 | TRBV5-5 | TRBD2 | TGTGCCAGCAGCTTGGCTAGCGGGAGCTACAATGAGCAGTTCTTC | CASSLASGSYNEQFF
. | TRBJ2-2 | 16 | TRBV6-1 | TRBD2 | TGTGCCAGCAGTGATATTAGCGGGAGTTACACCGGGGAGCTGTTTTTT | CASSDISGSYTGELFF
few | TRBJ2-7 | 12 | TRBV6-2/TRBV6-3 | . | TGTGCCAGCAGTTACCCGGCGGACGAGCAGTACTTC | CASSYPADEQYF
. | TRBJ1-1 | 14 | TRBV9 | . | TGTGCCAGCAGCGTAACAACAATGAACACTGAAGCTTTCTTT | CASSVTTMNTEAFF
. | TRBJ1-2 | 14 | TRBV14 | . | TGTGCCAGCAGCCAAGTTCCTGGGGGCGCGGGCTACACCTTC | CASSQVPGGAGYTF
. | TRBJ1-2 | 13 | TRBV12-3/TRBV12-4 | . | TGTGCCAGCAGTTTCCCAGGGAACTATGGCTACACCTTC | CASSFPGNYGYTF
. | TRBJ1-2 | 14 | TRBV5-1 | . | TGCGCCAGCAGCTTACGATCGGTTACGGTTGGCTACACCTTC | CASSLRSVTVGYTF
once | TRBJ2-3 | 13 | TRBV7-3 | . | TGTGCCAGCGCGGACAGAAACACAGATACGCAGTATTTT | CASADRNTDTQYF
. | TRBJ2-7 | 11 | TRBV2 | . | TGTGCCAGCAACCTAGCGAACGAGCAGTACTTC | CASNLANEQYF
. | TRBJ2-1 | 14 | TRBV7-2 | TRBD2 | TGTGCCAGCAGCTCCCTGGGAGGGGTCAATGAGCAGTTCTTC | CASSSLGGVNEQFF
few | TRBJ1-1 | 13 | TRBV7-9 | . | TGTGCCAGCAGCCGACAGGTCTCGTCTGAAGCTTTCTTT | CASSRQVSSEAFF
. | TRBJ1-2 | 16 | TRBV9 | . | TGTGCCAGCAGCGTAGACGGAGGGAACCCTAACTATGGCTACACCTTC | CASSVDGGNPNYGYTF
. | TRBJ1-2 | 12 | TRBV5-6 | . | TGTGCCAGCAGCTTGGGAGACTATGGCTACACCTTC | CASSLGDYGYTF
. | TRBJ2-7 | 14 | TRBV7-2 | . | TGTGCCAGCAGCTTAGATAGAACCACCTACGAGCAGTACTTC | CASSLDRTTYEQYF
. | TRBJ2-6 | 15 | TRBV7-2 | TRBD1 | TGTGCCAGCAGCGTAGGGGGCGCTGGGGCCAACGTCCTGACTTTC | CASSVGGAGANVLTF
. | TRBJ2-1 | 16 | TRBV5-6 | TRBD2 | TGTGCCAGCAGCGGCGAACTAGCGGGGGGGCCTTATGAGCAGTTCTTC | CASSGELAGGPYEQFF
. | TRBJ2-7 | 14 | TRBV18 | . | TGTGCCAGCTCACCCGGACGGGGGTCCTACGAGCAGTACTTC | CASSPGRGSYEQYF
. | TRBJ2-7 | 13 | TRBV6-2/TRBV6-3 | TRBD2 | TGTGCCAGCAGTCTAGCGGGAGGGCACGAGCAGTACTTC | CASSLAGGHEQYF
. | TRBJ2-3 | 16 | TRBV7-9 | . | TGTGCCAGCAGCTTAGGTAGTGAGAGGGGCACAGATACGCAGTATTTT | CASSLGSERGTDTQYF
. | TRBJ2-6 | 17 | TRBV10-3 | . | TGTGCCATCAGTGAGTGGAAGGGGCCCTCTGGGGCCAACGTCCTGACTTTC | CAISEWKGPSGANVLTF
. | TRBJ2-5 | 14 | TRBV2 | TRBD1 | TGTGCCAGCAAAGACAGGGAGTGGGGAGAGACCCAGTACTTC | CASKDREWGETQYF